A selection of T cell receptor beta chains follows, all from one sample in a study of response to subunit inactivated influenza vaccine. TCRdb independently ran MiXCR on the RT-PCR reads; one entry per CDR3 protein. The sample yields approximately 310,000 distinct CDR3 sequences, 20% to 25% seen once. The source material was PBMCs from blood, sampled about 19 months after vaccination. These receptor sequences come from a man between 50 and 69 years old who received an inactivated influenza vaccine. CDR3s leave out the opening cysteine and the closing phenylalanine or tryptophan.

J: TRBJ2-7
V: TRBV29-1
CDR3: SVGSGLGYEQY

J: TRBJ2-1
V: TRBV11-2
CDR3: ASSLVWGPGNEQF

J: TRBJ2-2
V: TRBV20-1
CDR3: SATGQRNTGELF

J: TRBJ2-1
V: TRBV6-2/TRBV6-3
CDR3: ASSYPTGTSGKLDNEQF

J: TRBJ2-2
V: TRBV5-6
CDR3: ASSLAGASGNTGELF

J: TRBJ1-4
V: TRBV6-1
CDR3: ASSRTGRATNEKLF

J: TRBJ1-1
V: TRBV5-1
CDR3: ASSLRQVGNTEAF

J: TRBJ1-5
V: TRBV19
CDR3: ASRRQDQPQH

J: TRBJ2-1
V: TRBV3-1
CDR3: ASSPSTGSLREQF

J: TRBJ2-1
V: TRBV7-8
CDR3: ASSLVVTENEQF

J: TRBJ2-7
V: TRBV6-1
CDR3: ASRRTAMYEQY

J: TRBJ2-5
V: TRBV5-1
CDR3: ASSLVVGSGETQY

J: TRBJ2-7
V: TRBV2
CDR3: ASRRRLAEYEQY

J: TRBJ1-5
V: TRBV12-3/TRBV12-4
CDR3: ASRKQEGQPQH

J: TRBJ1-5
V: TRBV20-1
CDR3: SALSSGGNQPQH

J: TRBJ1-4
V: TRBV3-1
CDR3: ASSPSGTGPQEKLF

J: TRBJ2-1
V: TRBV6-5
CDR3: ASSSEKNVVVQQF

J: TRBJ2-7
V: TRBV15
CDR3: ATSEKAGGRRYEQY

J: TRBJ2-1
V: TRBV11-1
CDR3: ASSLRGSGLAGGYNEQF

J: TRBJ2-3
V: TRBV19
CDR3: ASSPRTGEGADTQY

J: TRBJ2-3
V: TRBV7-2
CDR3: ASSYPGRSTDTQY

J: TRBJ2-2
V: TRBV25-1
CDR3: ASSEWGGWDTGELF

J: TRBJ1-5
V: TRBV27
CDR3: ASTGQFYSNQPQH

J: TRBJ2-5
V: TRBV12-3/TRBV12-4
CDR3: ASSSLPVETQY

J: TRBJ2-3
V: TRBV4-2
CDR3: ASSQRGLAGALTDTQY

J: TRBJ1-1
V: TRBV11-2
CDR3: ASSLTVVTEAF

J: TRBJ2-3
V: TRBV7-2
CDR3: ASSQQLYASTDTQY

J: TRBJ2-7
V: TRBV10-1
CDR3: ASSESRTGEQY

J: TRBJ1-1
V: TRBV6-1
CDR3: ASSEFGHGEAF

J: TRBJ1-5
V: TRBV6-1
CDR3: ASSGGYSSNQPQH

J: TRBJ1-6
V: TRBV5-1
CDR3: ASSAGRLYNSPLH

J: TRBJ1-5
V: TRBV4-3
CDR3: ASSQEATTNQPQH